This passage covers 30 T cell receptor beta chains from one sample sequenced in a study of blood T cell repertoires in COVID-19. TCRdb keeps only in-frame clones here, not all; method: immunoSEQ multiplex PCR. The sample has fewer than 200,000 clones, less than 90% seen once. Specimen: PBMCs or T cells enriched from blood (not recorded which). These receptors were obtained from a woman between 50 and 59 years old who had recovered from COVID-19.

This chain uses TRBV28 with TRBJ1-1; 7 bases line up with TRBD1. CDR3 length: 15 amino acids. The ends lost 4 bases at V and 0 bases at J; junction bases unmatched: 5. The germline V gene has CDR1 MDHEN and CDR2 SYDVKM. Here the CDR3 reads CASSSRDRMNTEAFF. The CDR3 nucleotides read TGTGCCAGCAGTTCAAGGGACAGAATGAACACTGAAGCTTTCTTT.

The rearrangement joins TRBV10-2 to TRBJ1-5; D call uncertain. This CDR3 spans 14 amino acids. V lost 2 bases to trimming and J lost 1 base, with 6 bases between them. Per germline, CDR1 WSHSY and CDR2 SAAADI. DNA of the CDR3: TGCGCCAGCAGTGAGCAGTGGAGCAATCAGCCCCAGCATTTT. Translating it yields CASSEQWSNQPQHF.

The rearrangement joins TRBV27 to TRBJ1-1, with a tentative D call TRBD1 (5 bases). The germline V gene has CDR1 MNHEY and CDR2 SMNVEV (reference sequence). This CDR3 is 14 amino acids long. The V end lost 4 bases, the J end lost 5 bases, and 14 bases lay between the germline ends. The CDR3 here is CASSSRQGHTEAFF. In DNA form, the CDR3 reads TGTGCCAGCAGTTCGCGGCAGGGTCATACTGAAGCTTTCTTT.

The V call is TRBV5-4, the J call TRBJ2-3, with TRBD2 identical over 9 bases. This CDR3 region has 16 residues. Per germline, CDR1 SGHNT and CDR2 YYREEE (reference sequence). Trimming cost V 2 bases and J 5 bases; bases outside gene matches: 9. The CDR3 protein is CASSFGGRGGLDTQYF. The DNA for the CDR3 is TGTGCCAGCAGCTTCGGCGGGAGGGGGGGGTTAGATACGCAGTATTTT.

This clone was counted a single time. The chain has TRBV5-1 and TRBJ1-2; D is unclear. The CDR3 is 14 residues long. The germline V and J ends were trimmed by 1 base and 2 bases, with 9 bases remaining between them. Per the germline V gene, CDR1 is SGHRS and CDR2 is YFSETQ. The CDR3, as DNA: TGCGCCAGCAGCTTGAATCGGGTCAACTATGGCTACACCTTC. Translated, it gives CASSLNRVNYGYTF.

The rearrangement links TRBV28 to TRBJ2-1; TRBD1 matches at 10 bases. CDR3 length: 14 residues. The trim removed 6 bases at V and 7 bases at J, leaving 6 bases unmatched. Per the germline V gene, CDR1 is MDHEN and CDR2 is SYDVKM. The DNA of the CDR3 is TGTGCCAGCAGCTGGACAGGGGGATTAAATGAGCAGTTCTTC. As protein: CASSWTGGLNEQFF.

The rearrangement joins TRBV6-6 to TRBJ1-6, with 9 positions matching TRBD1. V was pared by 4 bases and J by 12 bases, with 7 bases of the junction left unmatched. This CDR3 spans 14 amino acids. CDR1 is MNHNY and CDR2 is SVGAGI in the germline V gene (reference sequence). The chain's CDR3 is CASSFGQGRGPLHF. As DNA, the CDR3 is TGTGCCAGCAGTTTCGGACAGGGGAGAGGACCCCTCCACTTT.

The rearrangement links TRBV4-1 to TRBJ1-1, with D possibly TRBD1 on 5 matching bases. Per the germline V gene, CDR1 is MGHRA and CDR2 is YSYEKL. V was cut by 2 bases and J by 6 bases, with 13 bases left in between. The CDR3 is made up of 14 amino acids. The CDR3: CASSQPTGYSEAFF. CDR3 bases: TGCGCCAGCAGCCAACCAACAGGCTACTCTGAAGCTTTCTTT.

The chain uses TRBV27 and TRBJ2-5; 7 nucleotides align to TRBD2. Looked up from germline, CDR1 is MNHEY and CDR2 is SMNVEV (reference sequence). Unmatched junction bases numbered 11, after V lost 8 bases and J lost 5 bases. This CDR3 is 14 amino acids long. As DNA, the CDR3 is TGTGCCAGCTCCTGGGCGGGGCGGGGGGAGACCCAGTACTTC. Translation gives CASSWAGRGETQYF.

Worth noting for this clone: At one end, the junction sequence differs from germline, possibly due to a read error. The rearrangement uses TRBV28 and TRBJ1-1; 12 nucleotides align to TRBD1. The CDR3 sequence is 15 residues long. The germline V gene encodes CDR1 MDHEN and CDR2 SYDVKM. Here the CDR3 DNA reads TGTGCCAGCAACGCCGTTTTTTCGGGACAGGGGGCGCTTGTCTTT. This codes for CASNAVFSGQGALVF.

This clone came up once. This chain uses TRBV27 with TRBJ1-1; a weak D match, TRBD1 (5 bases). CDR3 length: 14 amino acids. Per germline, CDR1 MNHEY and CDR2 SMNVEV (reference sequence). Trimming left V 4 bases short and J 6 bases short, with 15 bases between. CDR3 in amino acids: CASSSPGFHPEAFF. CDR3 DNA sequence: TGTGCCAGCAGTTCCCCAGGGTTTCACCCTGAAGCTTTCTTT.

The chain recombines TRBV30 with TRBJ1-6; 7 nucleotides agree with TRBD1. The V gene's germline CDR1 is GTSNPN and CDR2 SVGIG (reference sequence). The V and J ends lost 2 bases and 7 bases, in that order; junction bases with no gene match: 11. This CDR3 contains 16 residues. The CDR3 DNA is TGTGCCTGGAGTCGTGACCGGACAGGAGGAAATTCACCCCTCCACTTT. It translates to CAWSRDRTGGNSPLHF.

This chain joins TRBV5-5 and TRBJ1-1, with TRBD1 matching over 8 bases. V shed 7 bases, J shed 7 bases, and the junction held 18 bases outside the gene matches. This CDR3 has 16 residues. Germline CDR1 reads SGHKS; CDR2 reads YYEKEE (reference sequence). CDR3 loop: CASLGSGTNRGFEAFF. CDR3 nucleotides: TGTGCCAGCCTAGGTTCGGGGACGAACAGGGGGTTTGAAGCTTTCTTT.

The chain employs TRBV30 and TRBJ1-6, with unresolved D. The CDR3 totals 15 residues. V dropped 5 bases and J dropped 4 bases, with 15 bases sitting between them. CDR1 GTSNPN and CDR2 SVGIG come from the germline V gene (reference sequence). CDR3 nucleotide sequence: TGTGCCTGGGATAGAGGGAAGACGTATAATTCACCCCTCCACTTT. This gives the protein CAWDRGKTYNSPLHF.

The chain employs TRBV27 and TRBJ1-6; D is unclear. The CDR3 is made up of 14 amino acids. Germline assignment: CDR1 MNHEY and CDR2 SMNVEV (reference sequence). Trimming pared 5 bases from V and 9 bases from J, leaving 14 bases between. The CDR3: CASSPRTGISPLHF. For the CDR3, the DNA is TGTGCCAGCAGTCCTCGGACGGGAATTTCACCCCTCCACTTT.

The CDR3 nucleotides are TGTGCCAGCAAAACACAGGGGGCGGGCAATGAGCAGTTCTTC. It yields the protein CASKTQGAGNEQFF. The chain carries TRBV27 and TRBJ2-1; 9 bases fit TRBD1. Losses at the gene ends were 7 bases for V and 6 bases for J; bases not matched to a gene: 7. Germline V gene sequence: CDR1 MNHEY, CDR2 SMNVEV (reference sequence). The length of the CDR3 is 14 residues.

CDR3 residues: CASSFPPTGSSYNSPLHF. The CDR3, as DNA: TGCGCCAGCAGCTTCCCCCCCACCGGTAGCTCCTATAATTCACCCCTCCACTTT. The chain links TRBV5-1 to TRBJ1-6; D ambiguous. This CDR3 is built from 18 residues. Deletions cut 2 bases from V and 0 bases from J, with 15 bases between. Germline values: CDR1 SGHRS, CDR2 YFSETQ.

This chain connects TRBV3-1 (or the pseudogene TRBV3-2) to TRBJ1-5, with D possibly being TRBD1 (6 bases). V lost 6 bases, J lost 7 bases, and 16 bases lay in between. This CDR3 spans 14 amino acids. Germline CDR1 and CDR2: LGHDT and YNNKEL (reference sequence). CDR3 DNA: TGTGCCAGCAGTGGGGGCTCGCTCGGGCAGCCCCAGCATTTT. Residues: CASSGGSLGQPQHF.

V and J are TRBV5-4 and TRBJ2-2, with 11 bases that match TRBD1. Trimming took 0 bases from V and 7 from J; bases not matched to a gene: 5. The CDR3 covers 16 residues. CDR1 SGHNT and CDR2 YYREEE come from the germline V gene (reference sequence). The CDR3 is CASSLGDRGIFGELFF. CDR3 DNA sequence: TGTGCCAGCAGCTTGGGGGACAGGGGGATCTTCGGGGAGCTGTTTTTT.

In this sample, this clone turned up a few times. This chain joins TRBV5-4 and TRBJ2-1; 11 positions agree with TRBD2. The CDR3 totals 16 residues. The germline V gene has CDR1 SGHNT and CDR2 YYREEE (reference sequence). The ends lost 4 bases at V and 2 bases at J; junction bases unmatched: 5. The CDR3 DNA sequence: TGTGCCAGCAGCGAAGGGACTAGCGGTCCCTACAATGAGCAGTTCTTC. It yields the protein CASSEGTSGPYNEQFF.

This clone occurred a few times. Here the CDR3 reads CASSSGQGQTNEKLFF. The DNA of the CDR3 is TGTGCCAGCTCATCCGGACAGGGACAAACTAATGAAAAACTGTTTTTT. The chain is built from TRBV18 and TRBJ1-4, with TRBD1 matching over 8 bases. CDR1 is KGHSH and CDR2 is LQKENI in the germline V gene. The CDR3 runs 16 residues. The J segment lost 1 base and the V segment lost 5 bases, leaving 6 bases of the junction unmatched.

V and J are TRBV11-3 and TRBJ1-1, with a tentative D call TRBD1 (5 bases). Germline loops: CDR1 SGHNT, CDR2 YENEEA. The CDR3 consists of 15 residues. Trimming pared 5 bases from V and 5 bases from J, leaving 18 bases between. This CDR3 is CASSPREARGTEAFF. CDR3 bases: TGTGCCAGCAGCCCCCGGGAGGCACGGGGGACTGAAGCTTTCTTT.

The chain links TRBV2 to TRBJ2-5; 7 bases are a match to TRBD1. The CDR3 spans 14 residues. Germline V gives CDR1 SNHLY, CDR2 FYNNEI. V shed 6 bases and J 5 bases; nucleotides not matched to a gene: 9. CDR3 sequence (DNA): TGTGCCAGCAGGCTACAGGGGCCACGGGAGACCCAGTACTTC. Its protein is CASRLQGPRETQYF.

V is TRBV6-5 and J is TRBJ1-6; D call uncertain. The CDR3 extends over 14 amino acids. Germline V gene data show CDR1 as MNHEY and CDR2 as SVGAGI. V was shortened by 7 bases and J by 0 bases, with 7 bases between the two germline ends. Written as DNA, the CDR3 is TGTGCCAGCACCCCGGGCTCCTATAATTCACCCCTCCACTTT. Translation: CASTPGSYNSPLHF.

The CDR3 sequence: CASSELAGYGKNIQYF. DNA of the CDR3: TGTGCCAGCAGTGAATTAGCGGGGTATGGCAAAAACATTCAGTACTTC. V is TRBV2 and J is TRBJ2-4, with 8 bases aligning to TRBD2. Trimming removed 2 bases from V and 3 bases from J; junction bases left unmatched: 6. The length of the CDR3 is 16 residues. Germline V CDR1 and CDR2: SNHLY, FYNNEI.

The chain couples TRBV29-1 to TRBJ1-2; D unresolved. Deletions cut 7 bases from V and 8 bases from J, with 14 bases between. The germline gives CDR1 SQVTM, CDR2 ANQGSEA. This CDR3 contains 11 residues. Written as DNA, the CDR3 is TGCAGCGCTCGGGAGGGCGAGGGCTACACCTTC. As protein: CSAREGEGYTF.

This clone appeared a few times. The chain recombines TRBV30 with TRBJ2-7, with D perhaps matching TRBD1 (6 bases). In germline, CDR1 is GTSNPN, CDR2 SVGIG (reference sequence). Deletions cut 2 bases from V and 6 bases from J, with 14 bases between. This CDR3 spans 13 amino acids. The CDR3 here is CAWSPVGAGEQYV. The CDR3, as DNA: TGTGCCTGGAGTCCGGTGGGGGCGGGCGAGCAGTACGTC.

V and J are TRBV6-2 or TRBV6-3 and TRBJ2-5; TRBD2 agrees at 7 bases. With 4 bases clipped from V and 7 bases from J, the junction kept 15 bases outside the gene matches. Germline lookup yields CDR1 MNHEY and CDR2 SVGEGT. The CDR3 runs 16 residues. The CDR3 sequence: CASSLPSGGRAGTQYF. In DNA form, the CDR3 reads TGTGCCAGCAGTTTACCCAGTGGGGGGAGGGCCGGGACCCAGTACTTC.

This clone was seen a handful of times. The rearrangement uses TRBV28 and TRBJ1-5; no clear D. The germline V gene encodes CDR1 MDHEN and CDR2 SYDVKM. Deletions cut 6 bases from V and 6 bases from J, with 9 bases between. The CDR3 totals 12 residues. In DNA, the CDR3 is TGTGCCAGCAGAGACCGGGGTCAGCCCCAGCATTTT. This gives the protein CASRDRGQPQHF.

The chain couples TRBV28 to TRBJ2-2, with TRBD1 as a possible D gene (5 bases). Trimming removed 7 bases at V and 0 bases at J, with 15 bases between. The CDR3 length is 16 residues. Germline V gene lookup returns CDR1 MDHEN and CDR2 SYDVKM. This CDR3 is CASIRAGPTNTGELFF. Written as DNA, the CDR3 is TGTGCCAGCATCCGGGCAGGGCCAACGAACACCGGGGAGCTGTTTTTT.